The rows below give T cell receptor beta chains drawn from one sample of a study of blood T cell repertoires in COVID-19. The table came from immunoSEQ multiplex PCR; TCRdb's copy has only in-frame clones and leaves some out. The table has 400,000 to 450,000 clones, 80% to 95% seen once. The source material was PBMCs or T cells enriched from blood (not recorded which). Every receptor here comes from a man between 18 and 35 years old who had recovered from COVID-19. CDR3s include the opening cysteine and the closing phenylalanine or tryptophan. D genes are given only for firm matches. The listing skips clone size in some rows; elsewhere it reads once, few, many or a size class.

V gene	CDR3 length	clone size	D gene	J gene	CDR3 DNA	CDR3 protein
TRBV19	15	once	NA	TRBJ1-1	TGTGCCAGTTTGGGTTACCCTCGGGGGAACACTGAAGCTTTCTTT	CASLGYPRGNTEAFF
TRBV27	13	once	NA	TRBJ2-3	TGTGCCAGCAGTTCCCAGGGGACAGATACGCAGTATTTT	CASSSQGTDTQYF
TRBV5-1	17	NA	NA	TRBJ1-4	TGCGCCAGCAGCTTGGGGGAGGGCAAAGTTTCTAATGAAAAACTGTTTTTT	CASSLGEGKVSNEKLFF
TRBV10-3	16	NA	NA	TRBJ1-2	TGTGCCATCAGTGAGTCGGTGCCGACAGGTATTCATGGCTACACCTTC	CAISESVPTGIHGYTF
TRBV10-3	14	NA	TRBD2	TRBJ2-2	TGTGCCATCAGTGCGGGGAGGGACACCGGGGAGCTGTTTTTT	CAISAGRDTGELFF
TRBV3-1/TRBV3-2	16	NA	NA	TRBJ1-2	TGTGCCAGCAGCCAAGATTTGGTGGGAGCTTCTTATGGCTACACCTTC	CASSQDLVGASYGYTF
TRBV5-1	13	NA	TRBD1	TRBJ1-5	TGCGCCAGCAGCCAAGACAGGGATCAGCCCCAGCATTTT	CASSQDRDQPQHF
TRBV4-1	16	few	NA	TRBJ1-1	TGCGCCAGCAGCCAACCTCGAGGGATAGACAACACTGAAGCTTTCTTT	CASSQPRGIDNTEAFF
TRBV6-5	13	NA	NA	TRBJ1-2	TGTGCCACCGGACAGCAGGATAACTATGGCTACACCTTC	CATGQQDNYGYTF
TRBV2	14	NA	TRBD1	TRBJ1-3	TGTGCCAGCAGTCAACAGGGGGCTGGAAACACCATATATTTT	CASSQQGAGNTIYF
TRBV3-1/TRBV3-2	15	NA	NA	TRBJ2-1	TGTGCCAGCAGCCAAGATTTGGTGGGGGCCAGGGAGCAGTTCTTC	CASSQDLVGAREQFF
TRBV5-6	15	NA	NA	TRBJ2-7	TGTGCCAGCAGCACCGCGGACAGTCCTACCTACGAGCAGTACTTC	CASSTADSPTYEQYF
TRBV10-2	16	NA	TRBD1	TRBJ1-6	TGCGCCAGCAGTGAGATCATCGACAGGGTTCCAACACCCCTCCACTTT	CASSEIIDRVPTPLHF
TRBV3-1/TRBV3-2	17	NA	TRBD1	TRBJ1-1	TGTGCCAGCACTAATAGGGGGACAGGGGTGGGAGACACTGAAGCTTTCTTT	CASTNRGTGVGDTEAFF
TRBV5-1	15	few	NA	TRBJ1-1	TGCGCCAGCAGCTCGTCAGGGGCCGCGAGCACTGAAGCTTTCTTT	CASSSSGAASTEAFF
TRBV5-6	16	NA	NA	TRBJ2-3	TGTGCCAGCAGCTTGGGGCCGGAGTTTGGCACAGATACGCAGTATTTT	CASSLGPEFGTDTQYF
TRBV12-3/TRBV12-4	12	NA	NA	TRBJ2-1	TGTGCCAGCAGTTTGGCGCGGGATGAGCAGTTCTTC	CASSLARDEQFF